This TCR beta chain derives from a study of cytomegalovirus exposure and HLA in healthy donors. The study's findings and limits: Reported results showed that the classifier diagnosed cytomegalovirus status with high specificity and sensitivity.

Primers included in the PCR were 60 Vbeta and 13 Jbeta primers. The data were produced by immunoSEQ multiplex PCR, yet TCRdb's version contains in-frame clones alone and is incomplete. This listing includes 45,000 to 55,000 clones. Per germline, CDR1 GTSNPN and CDR2 SVGIG (reference sequence). The J segment lost 4 bases and the V segment lost 8 bases, leaving 6 bases of the junction unmatched. The CDR3 length is 12 residues. As for this clone: Its antigen remains unidentified.

V gene TRBV30 combines with J gene TRBJ1-1; 8 bases fit TRBD1. Sample: PBMCs. The clonotype was recovered from a woman aged 50 to 65 in good health and CMV-seropositive. In nucleotides, the CDR3 is TGTGCCGGACAGGGAGGGGCCACTGAAGCTTTCTTT. Translated: CAGQGGATEAFF.